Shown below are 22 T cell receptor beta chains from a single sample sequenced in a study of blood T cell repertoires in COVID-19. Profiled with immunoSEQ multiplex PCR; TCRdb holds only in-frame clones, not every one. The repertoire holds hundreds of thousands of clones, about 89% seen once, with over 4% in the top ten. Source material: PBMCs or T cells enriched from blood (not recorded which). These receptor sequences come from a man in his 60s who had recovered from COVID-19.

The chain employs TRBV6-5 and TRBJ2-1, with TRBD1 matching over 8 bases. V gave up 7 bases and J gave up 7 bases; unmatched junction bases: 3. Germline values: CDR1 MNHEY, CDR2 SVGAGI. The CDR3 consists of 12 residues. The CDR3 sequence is CASTTGGNEQFF. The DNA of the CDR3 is TGTGCCAGCACAACAGGGGGAAATGAGCAGTTCTTC.

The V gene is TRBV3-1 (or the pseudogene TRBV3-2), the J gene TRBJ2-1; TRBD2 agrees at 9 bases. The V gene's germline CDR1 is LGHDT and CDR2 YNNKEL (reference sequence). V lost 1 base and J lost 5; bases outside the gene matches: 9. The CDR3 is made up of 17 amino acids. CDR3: CASSQAGTSTFHNEQFF. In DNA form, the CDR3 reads TGTGCCAGCAGCCAAGCCGGGACTAGCACATTCCACAATGAGCAGTTCTTC.

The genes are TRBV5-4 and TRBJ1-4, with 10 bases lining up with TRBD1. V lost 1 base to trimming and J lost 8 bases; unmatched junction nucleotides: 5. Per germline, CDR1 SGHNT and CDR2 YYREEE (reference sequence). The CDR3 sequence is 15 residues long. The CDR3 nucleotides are TGTGCCAGCAGCTTGTTTGGGACAGGGGAAGAAAAACTGTTTTTT. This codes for CASSLFGTGEEKLFF.

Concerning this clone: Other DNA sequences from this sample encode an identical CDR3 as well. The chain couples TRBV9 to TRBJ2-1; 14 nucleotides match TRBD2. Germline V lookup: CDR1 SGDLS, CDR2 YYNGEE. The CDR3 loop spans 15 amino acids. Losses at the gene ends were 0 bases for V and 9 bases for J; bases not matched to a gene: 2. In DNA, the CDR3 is TGTGCCAGCAGCGTAGGACTAGCGGGAGGGGGTGAGCAGTTCTTC. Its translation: CASSVGLAGGGEQFF.

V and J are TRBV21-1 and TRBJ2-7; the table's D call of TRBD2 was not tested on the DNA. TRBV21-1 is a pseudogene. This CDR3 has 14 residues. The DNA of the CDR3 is TGTGCCAGCAGCACCGGACGGGGATCCTACGAGCAGTACTTC. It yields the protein CASSTGRGSYEQYF.

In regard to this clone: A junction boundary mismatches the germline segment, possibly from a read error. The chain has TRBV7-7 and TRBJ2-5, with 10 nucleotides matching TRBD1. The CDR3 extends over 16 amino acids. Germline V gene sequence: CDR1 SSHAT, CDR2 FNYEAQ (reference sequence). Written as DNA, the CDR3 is TGTGCTAGCAGCCAGAGGGTGACAGGGGGCACACAGACCCAGTACTTC. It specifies CASSQRVTGGTQTQYF.

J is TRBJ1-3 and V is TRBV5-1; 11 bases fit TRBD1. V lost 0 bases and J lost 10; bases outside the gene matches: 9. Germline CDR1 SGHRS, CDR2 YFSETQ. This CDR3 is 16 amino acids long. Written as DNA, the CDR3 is TGCGCCAGCAGCTTGGGACACGGACAGGGGGCAAAAACCATATATTTT. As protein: CASSLGHGQGAKTIYF.

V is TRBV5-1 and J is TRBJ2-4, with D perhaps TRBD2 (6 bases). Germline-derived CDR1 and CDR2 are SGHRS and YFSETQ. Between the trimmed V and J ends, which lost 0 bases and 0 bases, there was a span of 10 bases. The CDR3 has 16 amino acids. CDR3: CASSLGPGLAKNIQYF. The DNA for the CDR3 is TGCGCCAGCAGCTTGGGTCCGGGACTAGCCAAAAACATTCAGTACTTC.

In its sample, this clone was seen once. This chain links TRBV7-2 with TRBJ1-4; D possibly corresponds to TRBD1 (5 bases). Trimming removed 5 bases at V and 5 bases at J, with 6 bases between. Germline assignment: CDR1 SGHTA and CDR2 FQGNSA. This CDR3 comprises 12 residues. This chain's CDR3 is CASSRQNEKLFF. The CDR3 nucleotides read TGTGCCAGCAGCCGACAGAATGAAAAACTGTTTTTT.

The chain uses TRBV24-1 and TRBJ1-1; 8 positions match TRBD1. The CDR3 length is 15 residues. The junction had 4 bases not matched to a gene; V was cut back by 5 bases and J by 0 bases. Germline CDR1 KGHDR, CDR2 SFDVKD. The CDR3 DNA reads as TGTGCCACCAGTGGGGCGGGACAGGTGAACACTGAAGCTTTCTTT. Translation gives CATSGAGQVNTEAFF.

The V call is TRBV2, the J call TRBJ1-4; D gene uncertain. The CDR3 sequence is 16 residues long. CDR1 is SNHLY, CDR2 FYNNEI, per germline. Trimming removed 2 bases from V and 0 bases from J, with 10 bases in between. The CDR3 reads CASSESLATTNEKLFF. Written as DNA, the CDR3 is TGTGCCAGCAGTGAAAGTCTCGCTACAACTAATGAAAAACTGTTTTTT. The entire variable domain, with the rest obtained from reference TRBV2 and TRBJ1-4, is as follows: EPEVTQTPSHQVTQMGQEVILRCVPISNHLYFYWYRQILGQKVEFLVSFYNNEISEKSEIFDDQFSVERPDGSNFTLKIRSTKLEDSAMYFCASSESLATTNEKLFFGSGTQLSVL.

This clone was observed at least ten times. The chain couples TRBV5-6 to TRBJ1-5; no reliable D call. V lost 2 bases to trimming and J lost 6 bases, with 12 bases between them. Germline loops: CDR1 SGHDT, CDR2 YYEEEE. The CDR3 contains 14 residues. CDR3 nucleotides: TGTGCCAGCAGCTTCTACGGGGTTAGTCAGCCCCAGCATTTT. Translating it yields CASSFYGVSQPQHF. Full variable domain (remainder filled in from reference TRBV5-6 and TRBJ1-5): DAGVTQSPTHLIKTRGQQVTLRCSPKSGHDTVSWYQQALGQGPQFIFQYYEEEERQRGNFPDRFSGHQFPNYSSELNVNALLLGDSALYLCASSFYGVSQPQHFGDGTRLSIL.

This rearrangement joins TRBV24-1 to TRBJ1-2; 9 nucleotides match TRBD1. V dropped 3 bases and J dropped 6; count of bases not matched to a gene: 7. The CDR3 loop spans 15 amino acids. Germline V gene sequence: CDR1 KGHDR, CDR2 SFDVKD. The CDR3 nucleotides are TGTGCCACCAGTGATATGGGACAGGGTGTCGATGGCTACACCTTC. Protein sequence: CATSDMGQGVDGYTF.

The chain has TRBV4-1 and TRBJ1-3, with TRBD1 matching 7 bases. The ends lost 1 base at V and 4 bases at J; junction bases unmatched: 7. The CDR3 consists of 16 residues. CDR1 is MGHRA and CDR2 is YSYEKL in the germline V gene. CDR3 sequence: CASSQGQGSGGNTIYF. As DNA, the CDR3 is TGCGCCAGCAGCCAAGGACAGGGATCTGGAGGAAACACCATATATTTT.

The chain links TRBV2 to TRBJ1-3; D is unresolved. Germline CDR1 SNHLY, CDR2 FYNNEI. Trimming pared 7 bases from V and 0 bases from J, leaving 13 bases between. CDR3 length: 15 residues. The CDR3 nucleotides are TGTGCCAGCACTCGTCGCGGGAGCTCTGGAAACACCATATATTTT. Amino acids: CASTRRGSSGNTIYF.

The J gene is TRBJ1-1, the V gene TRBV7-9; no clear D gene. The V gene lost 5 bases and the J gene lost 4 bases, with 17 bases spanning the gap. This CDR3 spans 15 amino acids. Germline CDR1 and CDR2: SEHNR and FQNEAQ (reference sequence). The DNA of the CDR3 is TGTGCCAGCAGCCCCTATGGGGAGGGAAGCACTGAAGCTTTCTTT. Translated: CASSPYGEGSTEAFF.

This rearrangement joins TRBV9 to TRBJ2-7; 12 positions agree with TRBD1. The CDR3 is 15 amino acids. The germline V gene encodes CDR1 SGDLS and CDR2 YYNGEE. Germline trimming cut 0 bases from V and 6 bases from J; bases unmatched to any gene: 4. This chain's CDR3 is CASSVGWDRGREQYF. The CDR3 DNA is TGTGCCAGCAGCGTAGGTTGGGACAGGGGGCGCGAGCAGTACTTC.

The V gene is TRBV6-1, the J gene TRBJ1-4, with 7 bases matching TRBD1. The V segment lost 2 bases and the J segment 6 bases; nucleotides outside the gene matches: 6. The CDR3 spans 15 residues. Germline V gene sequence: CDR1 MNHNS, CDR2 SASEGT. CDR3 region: CASSEIGRGDEKLFF. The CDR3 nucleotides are TGTGCCAGCAGTGAAATCGGCAGGGGGGATGAAAAACTGTTTTTT.

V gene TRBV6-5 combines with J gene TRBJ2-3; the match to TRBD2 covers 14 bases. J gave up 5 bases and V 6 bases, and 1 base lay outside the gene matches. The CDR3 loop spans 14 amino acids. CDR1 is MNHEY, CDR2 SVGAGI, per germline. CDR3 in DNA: TGTGCCAGCAGGACTAGCGGGGGGGGAGATACGCAGTATTTT. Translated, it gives CASRTSGGGDTQYF.

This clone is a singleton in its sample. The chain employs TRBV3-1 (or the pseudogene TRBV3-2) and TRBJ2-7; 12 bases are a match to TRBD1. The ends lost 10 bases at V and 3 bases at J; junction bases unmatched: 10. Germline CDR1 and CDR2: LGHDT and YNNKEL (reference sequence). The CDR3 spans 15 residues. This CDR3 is CATQGGDRGLYEQYF. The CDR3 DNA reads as TGTGCCACCCAAGGGGGGGACAGGGGGCTCTACGAGCAGTACTTC.

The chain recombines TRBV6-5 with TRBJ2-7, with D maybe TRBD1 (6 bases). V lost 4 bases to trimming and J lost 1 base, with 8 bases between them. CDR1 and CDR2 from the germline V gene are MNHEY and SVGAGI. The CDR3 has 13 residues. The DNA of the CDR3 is TGTGCCAGCAGTTCCCAGGGGTCCTACGAGCAGTACTTC. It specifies CASSSQGSYEQYF.

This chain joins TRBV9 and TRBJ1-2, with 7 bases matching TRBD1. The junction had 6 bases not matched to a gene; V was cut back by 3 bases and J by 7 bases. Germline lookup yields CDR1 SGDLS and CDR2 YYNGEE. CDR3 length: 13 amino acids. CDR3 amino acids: CASSARQGAGYTF. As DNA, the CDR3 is TGTGCCAGCAGCGCGAGACAGGGTGCTGGCTACACCTTC.